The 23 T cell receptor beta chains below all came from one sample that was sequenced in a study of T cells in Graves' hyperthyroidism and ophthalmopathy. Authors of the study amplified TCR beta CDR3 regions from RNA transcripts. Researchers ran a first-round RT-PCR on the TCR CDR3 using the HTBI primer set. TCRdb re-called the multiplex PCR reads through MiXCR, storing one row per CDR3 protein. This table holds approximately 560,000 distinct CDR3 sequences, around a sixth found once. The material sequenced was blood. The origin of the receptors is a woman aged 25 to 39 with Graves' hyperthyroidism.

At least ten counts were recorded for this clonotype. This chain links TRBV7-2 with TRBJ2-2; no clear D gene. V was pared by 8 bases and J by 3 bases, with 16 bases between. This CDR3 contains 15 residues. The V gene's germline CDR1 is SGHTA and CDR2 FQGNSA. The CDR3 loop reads CASGDTARYTGELFF. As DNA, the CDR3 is TGTGCCAGCGGGGATACAGCGCGGTACACCGGGGAGCTGTTTTTT.

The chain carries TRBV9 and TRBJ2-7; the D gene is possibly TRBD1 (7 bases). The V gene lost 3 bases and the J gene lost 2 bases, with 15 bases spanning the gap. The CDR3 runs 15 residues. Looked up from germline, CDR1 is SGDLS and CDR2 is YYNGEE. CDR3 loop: CASSAGDRRTYEQYF. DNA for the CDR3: TGTGCCAGCAGCGCGGGGGACAGAAGAACCTACGAGCAGTACTTC.

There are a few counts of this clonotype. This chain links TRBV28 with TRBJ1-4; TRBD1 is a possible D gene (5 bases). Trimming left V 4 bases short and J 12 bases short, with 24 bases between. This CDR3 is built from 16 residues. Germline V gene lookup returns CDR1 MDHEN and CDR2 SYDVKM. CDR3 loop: CASSSSMGDSVGELFF. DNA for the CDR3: TGTGCCAGCAGTTCCTCCATGGGGGACTCGGTTGGGGAACTGTTTTTT.

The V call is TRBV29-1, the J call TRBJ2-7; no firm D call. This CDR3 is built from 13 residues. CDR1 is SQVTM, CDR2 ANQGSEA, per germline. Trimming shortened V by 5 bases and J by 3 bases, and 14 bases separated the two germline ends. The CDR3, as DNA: TGCAGCGTTCGGAACACTATCGGCTACGAGCAGTACTTC. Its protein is CSVRNTIGYEQYF.

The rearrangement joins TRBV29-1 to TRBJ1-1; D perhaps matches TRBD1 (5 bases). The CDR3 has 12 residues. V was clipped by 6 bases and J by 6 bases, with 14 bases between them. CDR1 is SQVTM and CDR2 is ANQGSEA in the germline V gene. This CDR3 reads CSVDTDYAEAFF. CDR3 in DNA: TGCAGCGTGGACACGGATTATGCTGAAGCTTTCTTT.

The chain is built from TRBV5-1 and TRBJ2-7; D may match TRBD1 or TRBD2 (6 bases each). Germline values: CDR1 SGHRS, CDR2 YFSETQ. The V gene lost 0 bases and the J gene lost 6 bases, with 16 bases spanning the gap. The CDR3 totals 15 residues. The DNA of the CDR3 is TGCGCCAGCAGCTTGGGGTCGGCAGGGGACTGCGAGCAGTACTTC. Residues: CASSLGSAGDCEQYF.

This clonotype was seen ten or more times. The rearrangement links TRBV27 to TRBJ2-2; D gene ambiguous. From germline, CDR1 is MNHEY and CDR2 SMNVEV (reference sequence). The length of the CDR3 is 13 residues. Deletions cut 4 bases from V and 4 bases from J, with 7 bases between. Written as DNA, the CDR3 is TGTGCCAGCAGTTATACAGCCACCGGGGAGCTGTTTTTT. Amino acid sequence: CASSYTATGELFF.

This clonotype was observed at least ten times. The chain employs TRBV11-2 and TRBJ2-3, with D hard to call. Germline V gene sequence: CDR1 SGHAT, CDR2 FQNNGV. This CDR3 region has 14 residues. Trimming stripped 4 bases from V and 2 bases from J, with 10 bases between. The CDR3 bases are TGTGCCAGCAGCTCATCTCCGGTCACAGATACGCAGTATTTT. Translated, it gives CASSSSPVTDTQYF. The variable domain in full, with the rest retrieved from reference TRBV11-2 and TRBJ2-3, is EAGVAQSPRYKIIEKRQSVAFWCNPISGHATLYWYQQILGQGPKLLIQFQNNGVVDDSQLPKDRFSAERLKGVDSTLKIQPAKLEDSAVYLCASSSSPVTDTQYFGPGTRLTVL.

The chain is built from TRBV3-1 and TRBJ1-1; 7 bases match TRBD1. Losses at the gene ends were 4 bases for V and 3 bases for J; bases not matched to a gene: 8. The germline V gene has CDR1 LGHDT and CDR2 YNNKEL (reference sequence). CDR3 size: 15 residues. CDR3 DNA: TGTGCCAGCAGCCCTTTGACAGGGAGGGACACTGAAGCTTTCTTT. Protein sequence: CASSPLTGRDTEAFF.

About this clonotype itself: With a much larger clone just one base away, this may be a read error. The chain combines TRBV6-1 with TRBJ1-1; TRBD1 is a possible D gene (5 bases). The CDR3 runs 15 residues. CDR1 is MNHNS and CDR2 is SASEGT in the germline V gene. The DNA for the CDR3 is TGTGCCAGCAGTGAGAGTGGGGCCCCCAACACTGACGCTTTCTTT. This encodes CASSESGAPNTDAFF.

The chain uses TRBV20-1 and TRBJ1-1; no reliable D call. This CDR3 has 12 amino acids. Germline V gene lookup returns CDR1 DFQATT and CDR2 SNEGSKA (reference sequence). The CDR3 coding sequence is TGCAGGCCCGTGGGGATGAACACTGAAGCTTTCTTT. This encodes CRPVGMNTEAFF.

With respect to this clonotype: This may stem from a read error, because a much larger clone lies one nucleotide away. CDR3 region: CASRSTGMNTEAFF. CDR3 coding DNA: TGTGCCAGCAGAAGCACAGGCATGAACACTGAAGCTTTCTTT. The chain employs TRBV27 and TRBJ1-1, with a possible D match to TRBD1 (5 bases). The CDR3 extends over 14 amino acids. V lost 6 bases and J lost 0, with 11 bases in between. CDR1 and CDR2 from the germline V gene are MNHEY and SMNVEV (reference sequence).

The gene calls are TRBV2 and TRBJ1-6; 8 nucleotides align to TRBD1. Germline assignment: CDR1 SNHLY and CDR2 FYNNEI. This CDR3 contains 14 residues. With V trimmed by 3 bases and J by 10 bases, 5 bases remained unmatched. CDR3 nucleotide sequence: TGTGCCAGCAGTGACGGGACAGGTTCGTCACCCCTCCACTTT. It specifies CASSDGTGSSPLHF.

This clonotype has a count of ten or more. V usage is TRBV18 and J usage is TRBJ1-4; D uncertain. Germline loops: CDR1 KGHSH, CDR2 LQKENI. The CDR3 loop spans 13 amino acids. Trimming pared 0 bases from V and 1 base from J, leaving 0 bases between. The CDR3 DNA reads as TGTGCCAGCTCACCACCAACTAATGAAAAACTGTTTTTT. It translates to CASSPPTNEKLFF.

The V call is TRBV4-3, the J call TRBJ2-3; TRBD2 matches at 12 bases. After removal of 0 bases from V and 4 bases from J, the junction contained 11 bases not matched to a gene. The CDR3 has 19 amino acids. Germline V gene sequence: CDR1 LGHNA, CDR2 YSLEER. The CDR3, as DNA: TGCGCCAGCAGCCAAGATCTTGCTAGCGGGGGGGCCTTCGCAGATACGCAGTATTTT. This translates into CASSQDLASGGAFADTQYF.

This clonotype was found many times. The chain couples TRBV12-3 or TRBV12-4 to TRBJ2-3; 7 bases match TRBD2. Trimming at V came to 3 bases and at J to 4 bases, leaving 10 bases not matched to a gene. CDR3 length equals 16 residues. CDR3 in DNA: TGTGCCAGCAGTTTTCGGGGGAGGGCGGTACCAGATACGCAGTATTTT. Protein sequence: CASSFRGRAVPDTQYF.

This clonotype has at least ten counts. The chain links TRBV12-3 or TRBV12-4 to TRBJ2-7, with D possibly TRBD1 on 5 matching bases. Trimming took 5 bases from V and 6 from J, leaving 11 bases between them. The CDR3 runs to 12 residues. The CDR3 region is CASSPEGAEQYF. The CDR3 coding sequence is TGTGCCAGCAGTCCCGAAGGGGCCGAGCAGTACTTC.

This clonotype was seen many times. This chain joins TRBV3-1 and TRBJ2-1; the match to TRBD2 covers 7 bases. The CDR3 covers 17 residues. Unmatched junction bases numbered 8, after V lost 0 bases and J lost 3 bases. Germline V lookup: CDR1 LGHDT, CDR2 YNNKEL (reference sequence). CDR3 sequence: CASSQDRASGLYNEQFF. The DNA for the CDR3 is TGTGCCAGCAGCCAAGATCGGGCTAGCGGACTCTACAATGAGCAGTTCTTC.

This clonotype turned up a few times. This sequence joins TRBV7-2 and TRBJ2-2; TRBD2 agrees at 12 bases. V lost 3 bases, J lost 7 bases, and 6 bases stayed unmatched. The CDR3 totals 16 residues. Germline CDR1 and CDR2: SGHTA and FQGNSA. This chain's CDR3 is CASSFSGLAGGGELFF. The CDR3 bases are TGTGCCAGCAGCTTCTCGGGACTAGCGGGTGGCGGGGAGCTGTTTTTT.

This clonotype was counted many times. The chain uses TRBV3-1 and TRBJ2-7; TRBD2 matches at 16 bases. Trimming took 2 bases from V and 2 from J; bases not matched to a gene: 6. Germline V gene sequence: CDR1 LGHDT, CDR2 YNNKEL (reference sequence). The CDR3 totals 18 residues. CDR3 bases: TGTGCCAGCAGCCAATATCTGGGACTAGCGGGAGGGACCTACGAGCAGTACTTC. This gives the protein CASSQYLGLAGGTYEQYF.

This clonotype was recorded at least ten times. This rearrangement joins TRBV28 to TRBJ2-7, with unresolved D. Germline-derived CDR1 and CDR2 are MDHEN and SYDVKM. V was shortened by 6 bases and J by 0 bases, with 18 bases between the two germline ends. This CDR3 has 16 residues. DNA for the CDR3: TGTGCCAGCAGGGAAACGGGTCACAAAAGCTCCTACGAGCAGTACTTC. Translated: CASRETGHKSSYEQYF.

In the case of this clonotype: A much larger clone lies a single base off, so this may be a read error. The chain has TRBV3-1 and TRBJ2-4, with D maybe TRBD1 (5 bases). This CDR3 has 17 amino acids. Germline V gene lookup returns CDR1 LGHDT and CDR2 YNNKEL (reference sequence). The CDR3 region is CASGQVAGFSWKNIQYF. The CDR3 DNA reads TGTGCCAGCGGCCAAGTGGCAGGGTTTAGTTGGAAAAACATTCAGTACTTC.

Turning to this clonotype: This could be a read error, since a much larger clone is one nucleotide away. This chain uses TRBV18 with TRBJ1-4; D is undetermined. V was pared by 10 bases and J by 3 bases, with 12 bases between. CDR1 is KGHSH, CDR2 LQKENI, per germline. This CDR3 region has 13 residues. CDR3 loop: CAISLTPNEKLFF. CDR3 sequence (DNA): TGTGCCATCTCTCTGACGCCTAATGAAAAACTGTTTTTT. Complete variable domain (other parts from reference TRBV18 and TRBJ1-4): NAGVMQNPRHLVRRRGQEARLRCSPMKGHSHVYWYRQLPEEGLKFMVYLQKENIIDESGMPKERFSAEFPKEGPSILRIQQVVRGDSAAYFCAISLTPNEKLFFGSGTQLSVL.